This TCR beta chain was retrieved from a study of blood T cell repertoires in COVID-19. For the study at large: The United States, Italy and Spain provided the acute and convalescent COVID-19 samples. Sources were T cells, B-cell-depleted T cells, or PBMCs; the material itself was cDNA or gDNA.

V was pared by 3 bases and J by 0 bases, with 9 bases between. The CDR3 has 16 amino acids. In germline, CDR1 is WSHSY, CDR2 SAAADI. The data were produced by immunoSEQ multiplex PCR, yet TCRdb's version contains in-frame clones alone and is incomplete. This table has about 130,000 clones, about four fifths appearing once. Residents of around 24 US areas, aged about 18 to 95 years, made up the participants. Self-reported history from a screening survey and questionnaire set each donor's cohort. The sample was PBMCs or T cells enriched from blood (not recorded which). The rearrangement uses TRBV10-2 and TRBJ1-6; maybe TRBD1 (6 bases). The TCR sequence derives from a man aged 50-60 years who had recovered from COVID-19. CDR3 DNA sequence: TGCGCCAGCAGTGATCGGGGGGCCTCCTATAATTCACCCCTCCACTTT. Translating it yields CASSDRGASYNSPLHF.